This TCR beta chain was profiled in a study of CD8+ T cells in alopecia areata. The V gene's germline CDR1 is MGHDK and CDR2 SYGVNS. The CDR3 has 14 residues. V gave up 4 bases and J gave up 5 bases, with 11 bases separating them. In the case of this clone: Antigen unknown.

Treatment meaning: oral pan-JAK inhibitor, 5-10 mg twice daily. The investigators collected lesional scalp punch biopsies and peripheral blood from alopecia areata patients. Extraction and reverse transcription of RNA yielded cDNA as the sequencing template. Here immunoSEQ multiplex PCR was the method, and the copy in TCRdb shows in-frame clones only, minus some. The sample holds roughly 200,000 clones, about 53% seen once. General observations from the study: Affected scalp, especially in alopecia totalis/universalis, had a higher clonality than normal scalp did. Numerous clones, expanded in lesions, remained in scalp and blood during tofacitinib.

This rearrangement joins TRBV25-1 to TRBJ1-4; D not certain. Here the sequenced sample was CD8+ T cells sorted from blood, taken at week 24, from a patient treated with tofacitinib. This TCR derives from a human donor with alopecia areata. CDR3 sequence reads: CASSGITRNEKLFF. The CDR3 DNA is TGTGCCAGCAGTGGAATAACAAGAAATGAAAAACTGTTTTTT.